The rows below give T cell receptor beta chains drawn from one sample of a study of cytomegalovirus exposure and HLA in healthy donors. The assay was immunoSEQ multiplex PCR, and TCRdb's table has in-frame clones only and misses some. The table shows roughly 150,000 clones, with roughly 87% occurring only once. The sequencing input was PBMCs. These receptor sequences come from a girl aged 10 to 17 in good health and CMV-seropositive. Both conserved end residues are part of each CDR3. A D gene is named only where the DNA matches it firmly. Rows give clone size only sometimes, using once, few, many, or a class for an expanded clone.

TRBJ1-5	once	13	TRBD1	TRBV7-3	TGTGCCAGCAGCAAGACAGGGCAGCAGCCCCAGCATTTT	CASSKTGQQPQHF
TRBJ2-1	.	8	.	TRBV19	TGTGCGGAGGGCGAGCAGTTCTTC	CAEGEQFF
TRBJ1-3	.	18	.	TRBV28	TGTGCCAGCAGTTTATTGGGGGGGGCGACAGGAGCTGGAAACACCATATATTTT	CASSLLGGATGAGNTIYF
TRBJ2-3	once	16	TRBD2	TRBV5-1	TGCGCCAGCAGCCCCGGGCCTAGCGGGAACACAGATACGCAGTATTTT	CASSPGPSGNTDTQYF
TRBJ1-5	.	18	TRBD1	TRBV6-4	TGTGCCAGCAGTGACCACAAAACGGACAGGGCTAGCAATCAGCCCCAGCATTTT	CASSDHKTDRASNQPQHF
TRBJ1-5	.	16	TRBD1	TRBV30	TGTGCCTGGAGTGGGCCTGGACAAGGGGGCAGGCAGCCCCAGCATTTT	CAWSGPGQGGRQPQHF
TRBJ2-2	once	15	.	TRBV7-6	TGTGCCAGCAGCGGAAATAGCGGCAACACCGGGGAGCTGTTTTTT	CASSGNSGNTGELFF
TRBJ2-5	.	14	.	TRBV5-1	TGCGCCAGCAGCTCCGCAGGGGTGGTGGAGACCCAGTACTTC	CASSSAGVVETQYF
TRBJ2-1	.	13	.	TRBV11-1	TGTGCCAGCAGCTTCCCCCCATCGGATGAGCAGTTCTTC	CASSFPPSDEQFF
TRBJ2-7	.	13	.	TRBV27	TGTGCCAGCAGTTTATCAGCGCTTGACGAGCAGTACTTC	CASSLSALDEQYF
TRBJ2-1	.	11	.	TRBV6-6	TGTGCCAGCCAGGGCTGGAATGAGCAGTTCTTC	CASQGWNEQFF
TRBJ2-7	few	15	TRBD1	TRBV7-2	TGTGCCAGCAGCTCCACGACAGGGGCCTCCTACGAGCAGTACTTC	CASSSTTGASYEQYF
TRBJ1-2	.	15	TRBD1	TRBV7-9	TGTGCCAGCAGACCTACGACAGGGTCAGGCGGTGGCTACACCTTC	CASRPTTGSGGGYTF
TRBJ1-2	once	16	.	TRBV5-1	TGCGCCAGCAGCTTGGATGCCCGACAAACTAACTATGGCTACACCTTC	CASSLDARQTNYGYTF
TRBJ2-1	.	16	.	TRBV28	TGTGCCAGCAGTTTGTCGGGTCAGGGGAGATACAATGAGCAGTTCTTC	CASSLSGQGRYNEQFF
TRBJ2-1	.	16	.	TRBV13	TGTGCCAGCAGCTTCTACCGGGACTCTTTATACAATGAGCAGTTCTTC	CASSFYRDSLYNEQFF
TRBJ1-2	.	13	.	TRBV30	TGTGCCTGGAGTCTTAAGAGTAGCTATGGCTACACCTTC	CAWSLKSSYGYTF
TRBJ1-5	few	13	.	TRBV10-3	TGTGCCATCACGAGGGATAGCAATCAGCCCCAGCATTTT	CAITRDSNQPQHF
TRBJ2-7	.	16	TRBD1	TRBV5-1	TGCGCCAGCAGCTATGGACAGGGGGCCTCCTACTACGAGCAGTACTTC	CASSYGQGASYYEQYF
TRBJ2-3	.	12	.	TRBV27	TGTGCCAGCAGTTTTGGTAGAGATACGCAGTATTTT	CASSFGRDTQYF
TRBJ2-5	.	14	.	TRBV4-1	TGCGCCAGCAGCCAAGAAAGGGGGGGTGAGACCCAGTACTTC	CASSQERGGETQYF
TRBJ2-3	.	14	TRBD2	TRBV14	TGTGCCAGCAGCCCGACTAGCGGGGGGGCCGCGCAGTATTTT	CASSPTSGGAAQYF
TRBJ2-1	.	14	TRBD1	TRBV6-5	TGTGCCAGCACCAAAGCCAGGGGGAACAATGAGCAGTTCTTC	CASTKARGNNEQFF